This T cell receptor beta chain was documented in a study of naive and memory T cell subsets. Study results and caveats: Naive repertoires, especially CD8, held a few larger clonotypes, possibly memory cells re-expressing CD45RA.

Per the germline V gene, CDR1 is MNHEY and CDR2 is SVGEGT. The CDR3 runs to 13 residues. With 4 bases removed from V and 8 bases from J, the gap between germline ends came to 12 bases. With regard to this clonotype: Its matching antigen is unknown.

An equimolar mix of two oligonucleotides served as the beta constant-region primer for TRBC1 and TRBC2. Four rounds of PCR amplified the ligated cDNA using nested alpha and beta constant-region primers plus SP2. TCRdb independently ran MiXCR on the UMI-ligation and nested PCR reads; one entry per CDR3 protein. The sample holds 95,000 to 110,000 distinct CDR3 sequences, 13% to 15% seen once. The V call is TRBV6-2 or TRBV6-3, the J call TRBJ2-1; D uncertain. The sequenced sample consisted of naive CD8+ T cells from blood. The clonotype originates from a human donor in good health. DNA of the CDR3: TGTGCCAGCAGTTCTTACGACGAGCATGAGCAGTTCTTC. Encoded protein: CASSSYDEHEQFF.